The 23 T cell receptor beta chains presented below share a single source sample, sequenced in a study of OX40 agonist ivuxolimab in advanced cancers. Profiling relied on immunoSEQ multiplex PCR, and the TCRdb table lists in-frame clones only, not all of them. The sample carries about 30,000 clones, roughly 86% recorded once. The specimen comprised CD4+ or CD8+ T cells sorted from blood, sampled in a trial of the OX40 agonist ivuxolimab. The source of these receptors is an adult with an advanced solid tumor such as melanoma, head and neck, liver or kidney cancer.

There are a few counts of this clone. The CDR3 reads CASVLAGSYEQYF. The CDR3 DNA reads TGTGCCAGCGTTCTAGCGGGATCCTACGAGCAGTACTTC. The chain joins TRBV28 to TRBJ2-7, with 9 bases fitting TRBD2. The CDR3 consists of 13 residues. CDR1 and CDR2 (germline): MDHEN, SYDVKM. V was pared by 8 bases and J by 1 base, with 3 bases of the junction left unmatched.

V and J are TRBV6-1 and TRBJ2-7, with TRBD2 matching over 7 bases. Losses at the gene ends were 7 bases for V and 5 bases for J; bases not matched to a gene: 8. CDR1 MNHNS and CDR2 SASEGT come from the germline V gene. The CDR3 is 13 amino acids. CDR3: CASTPAGRDEQYF. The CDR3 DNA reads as TGTGCCAGCACCCCCGCAGGGAGGGACGAGCAGTACTTC.

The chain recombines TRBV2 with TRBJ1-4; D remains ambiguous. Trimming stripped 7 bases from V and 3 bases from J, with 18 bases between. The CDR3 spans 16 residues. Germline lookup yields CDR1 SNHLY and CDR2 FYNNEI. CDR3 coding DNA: TGTGCCAGCACTGACTTCGCAGGAGGAGCTAATGAAAAACTGTTTTTT. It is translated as CASTDFAGGANEKLFF.

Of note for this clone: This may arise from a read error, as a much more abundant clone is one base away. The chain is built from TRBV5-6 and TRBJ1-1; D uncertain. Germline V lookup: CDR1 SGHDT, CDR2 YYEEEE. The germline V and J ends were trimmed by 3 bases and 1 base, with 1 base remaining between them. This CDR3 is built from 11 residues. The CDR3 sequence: CASSWNTEAFF. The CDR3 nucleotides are TGTGCCAGCAGCTGGAACACTGAAGCTTTCTTT.

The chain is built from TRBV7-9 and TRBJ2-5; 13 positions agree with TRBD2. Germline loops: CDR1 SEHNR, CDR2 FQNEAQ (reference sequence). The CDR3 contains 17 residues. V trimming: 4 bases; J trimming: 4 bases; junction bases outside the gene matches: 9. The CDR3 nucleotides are TGTGCCAGCAGCTCCGGGACTAGCGGGACGTCCCCAGAGACCCAGTACTTC. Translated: CASSSGTSGTSPETQYF.

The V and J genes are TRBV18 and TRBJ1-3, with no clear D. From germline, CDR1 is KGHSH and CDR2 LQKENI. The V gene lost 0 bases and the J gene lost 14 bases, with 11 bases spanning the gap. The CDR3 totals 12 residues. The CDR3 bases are TGTGCCAGCTCACCACCGGGAAGGGCCTTATATTTT. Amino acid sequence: CASSPPGRALYF.

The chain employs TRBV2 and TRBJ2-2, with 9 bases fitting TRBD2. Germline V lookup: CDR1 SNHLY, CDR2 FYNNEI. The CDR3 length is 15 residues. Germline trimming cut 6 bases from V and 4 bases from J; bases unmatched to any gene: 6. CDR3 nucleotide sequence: TGTGCCAGCAGAAGTGCGGGAGGGGGCACCGGGGAGCTGTTTTTT. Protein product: CASRSAGGGTGELFF.

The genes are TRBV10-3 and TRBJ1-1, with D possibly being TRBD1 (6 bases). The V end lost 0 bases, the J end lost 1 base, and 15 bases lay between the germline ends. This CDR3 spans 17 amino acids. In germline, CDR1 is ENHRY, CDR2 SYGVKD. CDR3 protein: CAISESPGQGKNTEAFF. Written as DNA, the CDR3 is TGTGCCATCAGTGAGTCCCCGGGGCAGGGGAAGAACACTGAAGCTTTCTTT.

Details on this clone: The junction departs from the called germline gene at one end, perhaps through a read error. The CDR3 DNA sequence: TGTGCCAGCAGCTCCAACACCCGGTTCGTGGAGACCCAGTACTTC. Protein sequence: CASSSNTRFVETQYF. The chain recombines TRBV5-3 with TRBJ2-5; no definite D call. TRBV5-3 is an ORF, and what it does is uncertain. The CDR3 covers 15 residues.

CDR3 protein: CASSYSSPSGANVLTF. DNA of the CDR3: TGTGCCAGCAGTTACTCGTCCCCTAGTGGGGCCAACGTCCTGACTTTC. The chain employs TRBV6-5 and TRBJ2-6; D not resolved. Per germline, CDR1 MNHEY and CDR2 SVGAGI. V lost 0 bases to trimming and J lost 3 bases, with 9 bases between them. CDR3 length: 16 amino acids.

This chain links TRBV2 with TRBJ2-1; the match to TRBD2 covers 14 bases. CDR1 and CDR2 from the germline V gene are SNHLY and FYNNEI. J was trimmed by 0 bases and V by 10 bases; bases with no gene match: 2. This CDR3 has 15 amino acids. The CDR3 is CATGTSGSSYNEQFF. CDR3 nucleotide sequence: TGTGCCACCGGGACTAGCGGGAGCTCCTACAATGAGCAGTTCTTC. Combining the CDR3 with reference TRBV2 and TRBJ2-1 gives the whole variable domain EPEVTQTPSHQVTQMGQEVILRCVPISNHLYFYWYRQILGQKVEFLVSFYNNEISEKSEIFDDQFSVERPDGSNFTLKIRSTKLEDSAMYFCATGTSGSSYNEQFFGPGTRLTVL.

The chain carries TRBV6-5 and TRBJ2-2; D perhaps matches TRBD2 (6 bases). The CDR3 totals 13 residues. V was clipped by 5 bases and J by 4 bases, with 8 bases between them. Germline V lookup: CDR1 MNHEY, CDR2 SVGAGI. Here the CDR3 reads CASSQTSTGELFF. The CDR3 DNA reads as TGTGCCAGCAGTCAGACTAGCACCGGGGAGCTGTTTTTT.

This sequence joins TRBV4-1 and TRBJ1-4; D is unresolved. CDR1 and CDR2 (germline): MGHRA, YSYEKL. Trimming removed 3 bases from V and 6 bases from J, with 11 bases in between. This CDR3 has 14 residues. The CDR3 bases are TGCGCCAGCAGCCACGGTGTAAGGGATGAAAAACTGTTTTTT. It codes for CASSHGVRDEKLFF.

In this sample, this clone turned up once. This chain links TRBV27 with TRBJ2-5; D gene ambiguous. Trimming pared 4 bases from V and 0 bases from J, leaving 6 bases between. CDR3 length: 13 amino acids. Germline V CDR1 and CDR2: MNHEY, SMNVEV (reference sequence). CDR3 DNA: TGTGCCAGCAGTTACAGATACCAAGAGACCCAGTACTTC. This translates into CASSYRYQETQYF.

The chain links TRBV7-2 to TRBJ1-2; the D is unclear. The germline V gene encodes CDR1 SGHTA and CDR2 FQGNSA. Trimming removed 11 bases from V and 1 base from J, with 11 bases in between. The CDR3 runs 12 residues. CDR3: CACYQVNYGYTF. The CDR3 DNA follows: TGTGCCTGCTATCAGGTTAACTATGGCTACACCTTC.

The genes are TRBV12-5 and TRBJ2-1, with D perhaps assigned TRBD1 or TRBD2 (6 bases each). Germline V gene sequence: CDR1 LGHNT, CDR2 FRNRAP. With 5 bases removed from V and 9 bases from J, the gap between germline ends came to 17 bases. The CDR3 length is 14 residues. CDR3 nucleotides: TGTGCTAGTGGTCTCGGAGGGAAGGACAGTGAGCAGTTCTTC. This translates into CASGLGGKDSEQFF.

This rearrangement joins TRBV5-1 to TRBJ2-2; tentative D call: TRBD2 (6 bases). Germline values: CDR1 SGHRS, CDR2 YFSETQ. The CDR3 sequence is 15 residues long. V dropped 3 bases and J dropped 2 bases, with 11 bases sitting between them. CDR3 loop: CASSSPSENTGELFF. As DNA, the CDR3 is TGCGCCAGCAGCTCGCCTAGCGAAAACACCGGGGAGCTGTTTTTT.

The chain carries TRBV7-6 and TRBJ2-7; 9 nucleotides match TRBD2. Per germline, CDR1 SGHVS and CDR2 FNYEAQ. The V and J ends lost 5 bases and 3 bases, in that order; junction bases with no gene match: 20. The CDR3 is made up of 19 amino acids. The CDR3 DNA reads TGTGCCAGCAGCCCGCCCCGGGGTCTTAGCGGGAGAGAGGGCTACGAGCAGTACTTC. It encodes CASSPPRGLSGREGYEQYF.

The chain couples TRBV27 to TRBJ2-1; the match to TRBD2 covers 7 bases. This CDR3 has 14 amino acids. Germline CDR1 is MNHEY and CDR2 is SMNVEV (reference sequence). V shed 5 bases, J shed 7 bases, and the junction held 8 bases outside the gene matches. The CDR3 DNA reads TGTGCCAGCAGTACGACAGTGGGAGGGAATGAGCAGTTCTTC. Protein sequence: CASSTTVGGNEQFF.

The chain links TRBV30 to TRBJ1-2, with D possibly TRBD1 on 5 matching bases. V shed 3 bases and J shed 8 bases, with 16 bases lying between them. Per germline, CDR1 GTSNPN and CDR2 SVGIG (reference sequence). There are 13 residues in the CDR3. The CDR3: CAWRRGRSQGYTF. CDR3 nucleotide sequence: TGTGCCTGGAGGAGGGGTCGCTCCCAGGGCTACACCTTC.

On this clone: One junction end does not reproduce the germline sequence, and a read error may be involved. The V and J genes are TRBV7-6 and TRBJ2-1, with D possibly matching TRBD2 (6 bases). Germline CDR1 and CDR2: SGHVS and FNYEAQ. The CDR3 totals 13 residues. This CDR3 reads CASSPPGGAESVF. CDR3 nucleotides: TGTGCCAGCAGCCCACCTGGAGGGGCCGAGTCGGTCTTC.

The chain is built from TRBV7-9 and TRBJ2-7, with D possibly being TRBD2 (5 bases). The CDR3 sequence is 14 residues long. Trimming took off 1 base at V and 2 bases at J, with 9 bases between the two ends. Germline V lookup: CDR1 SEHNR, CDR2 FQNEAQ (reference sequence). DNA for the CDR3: TGTGCCAGCAGCTTAGTCCCCGGGACCTACGAGCAGTACTTC. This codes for CASSLVPGTYEQYF. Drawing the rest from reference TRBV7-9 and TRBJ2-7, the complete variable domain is DTGVSQNPRHKITKRGQNVTFRCDPISEHNRLYWYRQTLGQGPEFLTYFQNEAQLEKSRLLSDRFSAERPKGSFSTLEIQRTEQGDSAMYLCASSLVPGTYEQYFGPGTRLTVT.

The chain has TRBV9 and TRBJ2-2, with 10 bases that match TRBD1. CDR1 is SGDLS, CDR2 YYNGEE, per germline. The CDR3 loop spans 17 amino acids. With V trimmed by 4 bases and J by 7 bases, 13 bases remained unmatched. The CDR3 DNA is TGTGCCAGCAGCCCGCAGCCCGGGACAGGGGATAACGGGGAGCTGTTTTTT. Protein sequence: CASSPQPGTGDNGELFF.